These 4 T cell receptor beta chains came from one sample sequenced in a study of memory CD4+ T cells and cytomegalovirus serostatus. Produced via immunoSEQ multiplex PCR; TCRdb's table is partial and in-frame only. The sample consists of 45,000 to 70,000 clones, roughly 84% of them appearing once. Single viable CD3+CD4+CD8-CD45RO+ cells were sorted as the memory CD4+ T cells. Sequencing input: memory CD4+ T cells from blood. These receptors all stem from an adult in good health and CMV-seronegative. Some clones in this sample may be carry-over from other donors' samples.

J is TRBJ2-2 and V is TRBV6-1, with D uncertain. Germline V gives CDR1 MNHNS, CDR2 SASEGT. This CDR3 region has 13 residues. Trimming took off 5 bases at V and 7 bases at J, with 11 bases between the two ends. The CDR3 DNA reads TGTGCCAGCAGTCCTCATGGTGACGGGGAGCTGTTTTTT. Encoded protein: CASSPHGDGELFF.

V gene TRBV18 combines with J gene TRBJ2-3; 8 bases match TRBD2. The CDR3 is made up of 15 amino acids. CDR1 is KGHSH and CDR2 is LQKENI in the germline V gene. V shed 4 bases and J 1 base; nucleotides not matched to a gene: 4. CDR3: CASSLGLAGTDTQYF. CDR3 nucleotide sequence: TGTGCCAGCTCACTCGGACTAGCCGGCACAGATACGCAGTATTTT.

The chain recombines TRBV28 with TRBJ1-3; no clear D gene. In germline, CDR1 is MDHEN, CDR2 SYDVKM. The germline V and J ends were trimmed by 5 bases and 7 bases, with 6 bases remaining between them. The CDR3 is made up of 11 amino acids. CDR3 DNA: TGTGCCAGCAGTACTCACAACACCATATATTTT. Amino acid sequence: CASSTHNTIYF.

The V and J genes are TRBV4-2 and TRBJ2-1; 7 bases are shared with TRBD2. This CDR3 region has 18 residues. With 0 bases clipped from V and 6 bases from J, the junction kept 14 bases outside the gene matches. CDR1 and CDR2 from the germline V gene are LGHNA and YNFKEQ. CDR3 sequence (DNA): TGTGCCAGCAGCCAAGATTTGGGACGTAGCGGGTCAGGCAATGAGCAGTTCTTC. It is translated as CASSQDLGRSGSGNEQFF.